The 28 T cell receptor beta chains given below trace back to one sample, sequenced in a study of T cells after yellow fever vaccination. Each CDR3 protein gets one entry after TCRdb re-called the 5' RACE reads with MiXCR. This sample yields a few hundred thousand distinct CDR3 sequences, of which roughly 4.3% are seen a single time; about 22% belongs to the top ten. The starting material was PBMCs, obtained 5 days after the yellow fever booster vaccination. The receptors here all came from a man between 18 and 35 years old who received the YFV17D yellow fever vaccine.

The chain recombines TRBV5-6 with TRBJ1-3, with D maybe TRBD1 (6 bases). V shed 0 bases and J shed 9 bases, with 10 bases lying between them. This CDR3 has 13 residues. Germline V gene data show CDR1 as SGHDT and CDR2 as YYEEEE. CDR3 protein: CASSLVFRGTIYF. The CDR3 region has the DNA TGTGCCAGCAGCTTGGTCTTCAGGGGCACCATATATTTT.

The chain joins TRBV6-5 to TRBJ1-1, with 7 bases fitting TRBD1. This CDR3 spans 14 amino acids. Trimming removed 4 bases from V and 2 bases from J; junction bases left unmatched: 4. In germline, CDR1 is MNHEY, CDR2 SVGAGI. CDR3 protein: CASSSRDSNTEAFF. Here the CDR3 DNA reads TGTGCCAGCAGTTCCCGGGACAGTAACACTGAAGCTTTCTTT.

This clonotype has at least ten counts. The CDR3 region has the DNA TGCAGCGTTGGGGCGAGGCAGCGGGGGTACGAGCAGTTCTTC. The encoded protein is CSVGARQRGYEQFF. The V call is TRBV29-1, the J call TRBJ2-1, with 8 nucleotides matching TRBD2. V shed 4 bases and J 10 bases; nucleotides not matched to a gene: 12. This CDR3 has 14 residues. Germline CDR1 is SQVTM and CDR2 is ANQGSEA.

This clonotype was found many times. The chain employs TRBV2 and TRBJ1-6, with 9 bases that match TRBD1. The CDR3 runs to 14 residues. J lost 8 bases, V lost 8 bases, and 7 bases had no gene match. Germline assignment: CDR1 SNHLY and CDR2 FYNNEI. DNA of the CDR3: TGTGCCAGCGGCTTGGACAGGGGAGATTCACCCCTCCACTTT. The encoded protein is CASGLDRGDSPLHF. Together with reference TRBV2 and TRBJ1-6, the CDR3 gives the full variable domain: EPEVTQTPSHQVTQMGQEVILRCVPISNHLYFYWYRQILGQKVEFLVSFYNNEISEKSEIFDDQFSVERPDGSNFTLKIRSTKLEDSAMYFCASGLDRGDSPLHFGNGTRLTVT.

For the CDR3, the DNA is TGTGCCAGTAGTATAGGGGGACAGTTTAGAGGTGAGCAGTTCTTC. Amino acids: CASSIGGQFRGEQFF. This rearrangement joins TRBV19 to TRBJ2-1, with 7 bases fitting TRBD1. CDR3 length equals 15 residues. Germline values: CDR1 LNHDA, CDR2 SQIVND (reference sequence). The ends lost 1 base at V and 9 bases at J; junction bases unmatched: 9.

This clonotype appeared a few times. This chain links TRBV10-3 with TRBJ2-7, with 9 positions matching TRBD2. Losses at the gene ends were 3 bases for V and 2 bases for J; bases not matched to a gene: 5. CDR1 ENHRY and CDR2 SYGVKD come from the germline V gene. CDR3 length: 15 amino acids. The CDR3 coding sequence is TGTGCCATCAGTGAATCGACTAGCGGTGCCTACGAGCAGTACTTC. Its translation: CAISESTSGAYEQYF.

Only a few counts were recorded for this clonotype. This chain links TRBV7-2 with TRBJ2-5, with D possibly TRBD1 on 5 matching bases. The CDR3 length is 14 residues. The V end lost 2 bases, the J end lost 4 bases, and 11 bases lay between the germline ends. The germline CDR1 and CDR2 sequences are SGHTA and FQGNSA. The CDR3 region has the DNA TGTGCCAGCAGCTTACCAGGGCAGAGAGAGACCCAGTACTTC. Encoded protein: CASSLPGQRETQYF.

Of note for this clonotype: Just one base apart from a much larger clone, this may be a read error. V and J are TRBV11-2 and TRBJ2-4, with D possibly matching TRBD2 (5 bases). This CDR3 has 14 residues. The germline V gene has CDR1 SGHAT and CDR2 FQNNGV. The DNA of the CDR3 is TGTGACAGCAGCCCGGTTCGGGGCAAAAACATTCAGTACTTC. This sequence encodes CDSSPVRGKNIQYF.

The V call is TRBV12-3 or TRBV12-4, the J call TRBJ2-5, with 8 bases that match TRBD2. The CDR3 runs 15 residues. Trimming removed 6 bases from V and 2 bases from J; junction bases left unmatched: 8. CDR3 sequence: CASSPGGPGQETQYF. The CDR3 DNA reads as TGTGCCAGCAGCCCGGGGGGGCCGGGGCAAGAGACCCAGTACTTC.

The chain employs TRBV18 and TRBJ2-3; 7 nucleotides align to TRBD2. This CDR3 comprises 19 residues. The germline V gene has CDR1 KGHSH and CDR2 LQKENI. The V and J ends lost 3 bases and 3 bases, in that order; junction bases with no gene match: 18. The CDR3 protein is CASSPIGALVAGRTDTQYF. In nucleotides, the CDR3 is TGTGCCAGCTCACCGATAGGTGCCCTAGTAGCGGGCCGAACAGATACGCAGTATTTT. The whole variable domain, filled in from reference TRBV18 and TRBJ2-3, reads NAGVMQNPRHLVRRRGQEARLRCSPMKGHSHVYWYRQLPEEGLKFMVYLQKENIIDESGMPKERFSAEFPKEGPSILRIQQVVRGDSAAYFCASSPIGALVAGRTDTQYFGPGTRLTVL.

The chain combines TRBV6-6 with TRBJ2-7; a possible D gene is TRBD2 (6 bases). Trimming removed 6 bases from V and 3 bases from J, with 9 bases in between. The CDR3 runs to 12 residues. Germline V lookup: CDR1 MNHNY, CDR2 SVGAGI (reference sequence). The CDR3, as DNA: TGTGCCAGCAGCGGAGGGGTCTACGAGCAGTACTTC. The encoded protein is CASSGGVYEQYF.

V usage is TRBV29-1 and J usage is TRBJ1-6; D unclear. CDR1 and CDR2 (germline): SQVTM, ANQGSEA. This CDR3 is built from 15 residues. The V end lost 0 bases, the J end lost 8 bases, and 14 bases lay between the germline ends. The CDR3 DNA follows: TGCAGCGTTGAAGATCCTGATGAGGCAGATTCACCCCTCCACTTT. It is translated as CSVEDPDEADSPLHF.

This clonotype was found many times. The gene calls are TRBV27 and TRBJ1-6; TRBD1 might be the D (5 bases). The CDR3 is 14 amino acids. V was shortened by 3 bases and J by 11 bases, with 14 bases between the two germline ends. The germline V gene has CDR1 MNHEY and CDR2 SMNVEV (reference sequence). The CDR3 nucleotides are TGTGCCAGCAGTTTTACCCCCCCAGGGACACCCCTCCACTTT. Translating gives CASSFTPPGTPLHF.

The rearrangement uses TRBV4-3 and TRBJ2-7; 9 bases are a match to TRBD1. This CDR3 is 15 amino acids long. Germline V gene data show CDR1 as LGHNA and CDR2 as YSLEER. J was trimmed by 4 bases and V by 1 base; bases with no gene match: 5. The CDR3 nucleotides read TGCGCCAGCAGCCAAGGGGACAGGGTAGCTTACGAGCAGTACTTC. It yields the protein CASSQGDRVAYEQYF.

This clonotype was counted a few times. The chain links TRBV21-1 to TRBJ2-3; TRBD1, the table's D call, lacks a check against the DNA. TRBV21-1 is a pseudogene segment. The CDR3 sequence is 18 residues long. The CDR3 sequence: CASSPRLPGQGPTDTQYF. DNA for the CDR3: TGTGCCAGCAGCCCCCGCCTCCCGGGACAGGGACCTACAGATACGCAGTATTTT.

This clonotype was picked up a small number of times. The rearrangement links TRBV7-8 to TRBJ1-3, with D unresolved. Germline loops: CDR1 SGHVS, CDR2 FQNEAQ. The V and J ends lost 5 bases and 0 bases respectively, with 11 bases between them. The CDR3 sequence is 15 residues long. DNA for the CDR3: TGTGCCAGCAGCGTTCGCTCCACCTCTGGAAACACCATATATTTT. The encoded protein is CASSVRSTSGNTIYF.

The V and J genes are TRBV12-3 or TRBV12-4 and TRBJ1-5; D is unclear. The CDR3 loop spans 13 amino acids. The ends were cut back, 3 bases at V and 5 bases at J, with 8 bases in the middle. The DNA for the CDR3 is TGTGCCAGCAGTTTCAACAGTGATCAGCCCCAGCATTTT. Amino acid sequence: CASSFNSDQPQHF.

The chain links TRBV19 to TRBJ2-7; D ambiguous. This CDR3 comprises 14 residues. Trimming stripped 4 bases from V and 2 bases from J, with 12 bases between. The germline V gene encodes CDR1 LNHDA and CDR2 SQIVND (reference sequence). This chain's CDR3 is CASSNDGNTYEQYF. CDR3 DNA: TGTGCCAGTAGTAATGATGGCAATACCTACGAGCAGTACTTC. The full variable domain, in which reference TRBV19 and TRBJ2-7 provide the parts outside the CDR3, is DGGITQSPKYLFRKEGQNVTLSCEQNLNHDAMYWYRQDPGQGLRLIYYSQIVNDFQKGDIAEGYSVSREKKESFPLTVTSAQKNPTAFYLCASSNDGNTYEQYFGPGTRLTVT.

The chain uses TRBV5-1 and TRBJ2-1, with TRBD2 identical over 12 bases. Per germline, CDR1 SGHRS and CDR2 YFSETQ. Trimming took 5 bases from V and 7 from J; bases not matched to a gene: 13. CDR3 length equals 17 residues. In DNA form, the CDR3 reads TGCGCCAGCAGATTCCTCATCGGACTAGCGGGGCCTAATGAGCAGTTCTTC. Amino acids: CASRFLIGLAGPNEQFF.

This chain joins TRBV20-1 and TRBJ1-5, with TRBD1 identical over 7 bases. J was trimmed by 3 bases and V by 6 bases; bases with no gene match: 14. CDR3 length: 16 amino acids. Germline CDR1 reads DFQATT; CDR2 reads SNEGSKA (reference sequence). CDR3 sequence (DNA): TGCAGTGCGGAAGGAGGGGACAGATTTTACAATCAGCCCCAGCATTTT. Translation gives CSAEGGDRFYNQPQHF.

This clonotype appeared a few times. The junction shows a germline mismatch at one end, possibly a read error. This sequence joins TRBV7-2 and TRBJ2-1, with 15 bases identical to TRBD2. This CDR3 is 18 amino acids long. Germline V CDR1 and CDR2: SGHTA, FQGNSA. The DNA for the CDR3 is TGTGCCAGCAGCACCCGAGGGACTAGCGGGGGGCCCTACAGTGAGCAGTTCTTC. Encoded protein: CASSTRGTSGGPYSEQFF.

This clonotype was picked up many times. This chain connects TRBV5-1 to TRBJ1-4, with 7 bases fitting TRBD1. This CDR3 has 15 residues. Looked up from germline, CDR1 is SGHRS and CDR2 is YFSETQ. Germline trimming cut 0 bases from V and 8 bases from J; bases unmatched to any gene: 7. The DNA for the CDR3 is TGCGCCAGCAGCTTGGGGGACAGCCAGAGGGAAAAACTGTTTTTT. Its protein is CASSLGDSQREKLFF.

This clonotype was seen at least ten times. The CDR3 is CASSLRGGPYEQYV. The CDR3 DNA reads as TGTGCCAGCAGCTTAAGAGGGGGGCCCTACGAGCAGTACGTC. V usage is TRBV11-2 and J usage is TRBJ2-7; D tentatively reads TRBD1 or TRBD2 (6 bases each). The germline CDR1 and CDR2 sequences are SGHAT and FQNNGV. Between the trimmed V and J ends, which lost 2 bases and 2 bases, there was a span of 10 bases. This CDR3 contains 14 residues.

This clonotype was found a few times. The chain is built from TRBV27 and TRBJ1-1; possibly TRBD1 for D (5 bases). The CDR3 sequence is 14 residues long. The ends were cut back, 3 bases at V and 3 bases at J, with 11 bases in the middle. CDR1 is MNHEY, CDR2 SMNVEV, per germline (reference sequence). This CDR3 is CASSFRGLHTEAFF. CDR3 DNA sequence: TGTGCCAGCAGTTTTAGGGGATTGCACACTGAAGCTTTCTTT.

This clonotype was counted ten times or more. The chain couples TRBV12-3 or TRBV12-4 to TRBJ1-2; unclear D gene. The CDR3 is 12 residues long. V was trimmed by 3 bases and J by 5 bases, leaving 7 bases between them. For the CDR3, the DNA is TGTGCCAGCAGTTTGGAGCTATATGGCTACACCTTC. This codes for CASSLELYGYTF.

This clonotype was observed a handful of times. The chain links TRBV29-1 to TRBJ2-1; D might be TRBD2 (6 bases). Trimming took off 2 bases at V and 5 bases at J, with 13 bases between the two ends. The CDR3 loop spans 14 amino acids. Germline V CDR1 and CDR2: SQVTM, ANQGSEA. CDR3 loop: CSVEIWGDHNEQFF. The CDR3 DNA reads as TGCAGCGTTGAAATCTGGGGGGACCACAATGAGCAGTTCTTC.

This clonotype has more than one count but fewer than ten. The chain employs TRBV7-9 and TRBJ1-5, with D maybe TRBD1 (5 bases). CDR1 is SEHNR, CDR2 FQNEAQ, per germline (reference sequence). Trimming left V 4 bases short and J 10 bases short, with 20 bases between. The CDR3 consists of 15 residues. The CDR3 is CASSSFAGTRGPQHF. For the CDR3, the DNA is TGTGCCAGCAGCTCCTTCGCCGGGACGAGAGGACCCCAGCATTTT.

The chain uses TRBV6-5 and TRBJ2-3; D gene unclear. This CDR3 is 13 amino acids long. From germline, CDR1 is MNHEY and CDR2 SVGAGI. Deletions cut 5 bases from V and 3 bases from J, with 9 bases between. The DNA for the CDR3 is TGTGCCAGCAGTCAAGAATTTACAGATACGCAGTATTTT. Protein sequence: CASSQEFTDTQYF.